This TCR beta chain was identified in a study of T cell repertoires in cytomegalovirus infection. Study-wide background: An indication of both CMV infection and matching HLA type came from public TCR beta signatures. Study-level points and caveats: Cumulative public TCR beta family frequency identified carriers of CMV plus the relevant HLA.

Comment on this clonotype: Its antigen remains unknown.

TCRdb passed the reads through MiXCR, listing each CDR3 protein once. The sample includes 170,000 or so distinct CDR3 sequences, roughly an eighth seen only once; the top ten take roughly a quarter. The source is a human donor in good health (CMV status not recorded). Some clones in this sample may be carry-over from other donors' samples. Sequencing used PBMCs.

Here the CDR3 reads CSAQRGHSSYEQYF. In DNA form, the CDR3 reads TGCAGTGCCCAGAGGGGACATAGCTCCTACGAGCAGTACTTC. V gene TRBV20-1 combines with J gene TRBJ2-7, with a possible D match to TRBD1 (6 bases). CDR3 length: 14 amino acids. Germline CDR1 and CDR2: DFQATT and SNEGSKA (reference sequence). The V end was cut by 6 bases, the J end by 0 bases, with 15 bases between.